This entry concerns a single TCR beta chain. The data derive from a study of shared clonotypes between healthy human individuals. The CDR3 covers 15 residues. CDR1 SGHRS and CDR2 YFSETQ come from the germline V gene. J lost 3 bases, V lost 4 bases, and 7 bases had no gene match. At deep level, the assay was performed. Assay used: immunoSEQ multiplex PCR; TCRdb lists only in-frame clones, some missing. The repertoire holds over a million clones, with around 82% as singletons. This chain links TRBV5-1 with TRBJ2-1, with 7 bases aligning to TRBD2. The sample comprised memory CD4+ T cells from PBMCs. The subset is: CD45RA-negative fraction. The source is a man younger than 35 in good health. Some clones in this sample may be carry-over from other donors' samples. DNA of the CDR3: TGCGCCAGCAGCCAGCCCGCTAGCGGCTACAATGAGCAGTTCTTC. Protein: CASSQPASGYNEQFF.